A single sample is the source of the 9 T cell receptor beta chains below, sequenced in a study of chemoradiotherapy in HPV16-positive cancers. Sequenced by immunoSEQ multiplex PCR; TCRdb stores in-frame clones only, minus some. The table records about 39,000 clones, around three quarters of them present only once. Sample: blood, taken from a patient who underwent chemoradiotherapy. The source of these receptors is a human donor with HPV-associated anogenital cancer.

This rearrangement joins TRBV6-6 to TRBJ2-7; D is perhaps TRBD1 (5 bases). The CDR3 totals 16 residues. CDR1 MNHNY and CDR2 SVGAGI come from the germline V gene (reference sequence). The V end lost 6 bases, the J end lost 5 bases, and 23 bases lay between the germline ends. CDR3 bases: TGTGCCAGCAGGTCATCCCGGACGGAAAAGGGGCACGAGCAGTACTTC. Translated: CASRSSRTEKGHEQYF.

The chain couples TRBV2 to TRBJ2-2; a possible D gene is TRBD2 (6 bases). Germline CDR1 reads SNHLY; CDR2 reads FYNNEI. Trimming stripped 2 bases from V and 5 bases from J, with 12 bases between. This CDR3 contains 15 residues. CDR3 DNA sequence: TGTGCCAGCAGTGAACGAGGGGCGGGGACCGGGGAGCTGTTTTTT. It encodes CASSERGAGTGELFF.

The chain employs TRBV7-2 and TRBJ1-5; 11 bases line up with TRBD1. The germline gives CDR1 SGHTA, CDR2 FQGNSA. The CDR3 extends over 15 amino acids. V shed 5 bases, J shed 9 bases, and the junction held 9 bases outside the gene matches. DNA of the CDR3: TGTGCCAGCAGCCCCAGGGGGGACAGGGGGTCGCCCCAGCATTTT. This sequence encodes CASSPRGDRGSPQHF.

The DNA for the CDR3 is TGCGCCAGCAGCCACCGCGGGGTAGCGGTCCAAGAGACCCAGTACTTC. Translated, it gives CASSHRGVAVQETQYF. This chain connects TRBV5-1 to TRBJ2-5; tentatively, D is TRBD2 (6 bases). Between the trimmed V and J ends, which lost 4 bases and 1 base, there was a span of 17 bases. Germline V lookup: CDR1 SGHRS, CDR2 YFSETQ. The CDR3 runs to 16 residues.

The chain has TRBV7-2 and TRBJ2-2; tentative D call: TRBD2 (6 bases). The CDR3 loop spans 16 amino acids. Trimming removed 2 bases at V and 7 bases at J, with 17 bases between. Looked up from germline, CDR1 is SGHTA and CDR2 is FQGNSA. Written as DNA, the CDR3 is TGTGCCAGCAGCTTAAGTAGGAGACGAGCGGGCGGGGAGCTGTTTTTT. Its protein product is CASSLSRRRAGGELFF.

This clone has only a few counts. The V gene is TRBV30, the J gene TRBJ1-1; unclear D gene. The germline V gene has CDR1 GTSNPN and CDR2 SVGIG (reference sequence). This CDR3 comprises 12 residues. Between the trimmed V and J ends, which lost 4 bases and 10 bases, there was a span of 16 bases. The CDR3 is CAWTGPDVGAFF. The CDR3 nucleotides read TGTGCCTGGACCGGGCCCGACGTCGGAGCTTTCTTT.

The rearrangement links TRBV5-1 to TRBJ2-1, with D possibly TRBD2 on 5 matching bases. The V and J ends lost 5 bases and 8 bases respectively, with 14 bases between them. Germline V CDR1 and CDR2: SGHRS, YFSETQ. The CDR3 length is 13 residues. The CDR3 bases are TGCGCCAGCAGGCTGCAAGAGAGGGATGAGCAGTTCTTC. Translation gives CASRLQERDEQFF.

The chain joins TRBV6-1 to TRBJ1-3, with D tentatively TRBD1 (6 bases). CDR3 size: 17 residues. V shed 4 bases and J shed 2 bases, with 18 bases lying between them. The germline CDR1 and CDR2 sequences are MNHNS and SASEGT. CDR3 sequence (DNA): TGTGCCAGCAGTGCCGCACAGGGTTTTTTTGCTGGAAACACCATATATTTT. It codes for CASSAAQGFFAGNTIYF.

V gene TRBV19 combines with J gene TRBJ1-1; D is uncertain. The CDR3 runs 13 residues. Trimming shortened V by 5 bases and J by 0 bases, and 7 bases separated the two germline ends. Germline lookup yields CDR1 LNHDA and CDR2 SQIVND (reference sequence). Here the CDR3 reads CASSLTVNTEAFF. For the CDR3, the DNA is TGTGCCAGTAGTCTAACAGTGAACACTGAAGCTTTCTTT.